The source of this T cell receptor beta chain is a study of blood T cell repertoires in COVID-19. Sequenced by immunoSEQ multiplex PCR; TCRdb stores in-frame clones only, minus some. The data hold approximately 270,000 clones, with approximately 84% observed a single time. This clone was picked up a small number of times. CDR1 GTSNPN and CDR2 SVGIG come from the germline V gene (reference sequence). The CDR3 is made up of 12 amino acids. V lost 1 base and J 8 bases, leaving 12 bases between the germline ends. The chain carries TRBV30 and TRBJ2-7; a weak D match, TRBD1 (6 bases). The sequenced material came from PBMCs or T cells enriched from blood (not recorded which). This sequence was found in a man aged 40-50 years who had recovered from COVID-19. The CDR3 sequence: CAWSDTGKQQYF. Here the CDR3 DNA reads TGTGCCTGGAGTGACACAGGGAAACAGCAGTACTTC.